This TCR beta chain was recovered during a study of breast tumors, draining lymph nodes, adjacent tissues. General study results and limits: Tumor TCR diversity was below lymph nodes but above nontumor tissue. Compared with basal-like, luminal-like tumors shared significantly more repertoire with nontumor tissue.

Many counts were recorded for this clonotype. Its antigen is undetermined. Breast cancer patients provided tissue from their axillary draining lymph nodes. TCRdb re-called the multiplex PCR reads with MiXCR, one entry per CDR3 protein. The profile covers under 110,000 distinct CDR3 sequences, with 30% appearing a single time and around 5.9% taken by the ten largest. Trimming pared 1 base from V and 2 bases from J, leaving 15 bases between. Germline loops: CDR1 SGHNT, CDR2 YYREEE (reference sequence). The CDR3 is 16 residues long. This chain connects TRBV5-4 to TRBJ2-5; D unclear. The origin of this receptor is a female donor with breast cancer. Some clones in this sample may be carry-over from other donors' samples. Sequencing was done on a sample of axillary lymph node tissue. The CDR3 DNA reads TGTGCCAGCAGCTTGCCCCTGGGCCTACAACAAGAGACCCAGTACTTC. Translation gives CASSLPLGLQQETQYF. Looking up the rest from reference TRBV5-4 and TRBJ2-5 gives the full variable domain: ETGVTQSPTHLIKTRGQQVTLRCSSQSGHNTVSWYQQALGQGPQFIFQYYREEENGRGNFPPRFSGLQFPNYSSELNVNALELDDSALYLCASSLPLGLQQETQYFGPGTRLLVL.